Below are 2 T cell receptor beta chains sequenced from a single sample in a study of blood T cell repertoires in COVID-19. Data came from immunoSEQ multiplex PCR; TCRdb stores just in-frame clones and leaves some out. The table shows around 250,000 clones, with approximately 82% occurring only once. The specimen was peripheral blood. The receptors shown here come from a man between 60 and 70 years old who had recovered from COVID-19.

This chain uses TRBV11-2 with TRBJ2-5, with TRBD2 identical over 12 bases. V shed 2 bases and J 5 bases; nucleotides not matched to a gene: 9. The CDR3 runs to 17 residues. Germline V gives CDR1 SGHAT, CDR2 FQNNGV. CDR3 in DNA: TGTGCCAGCAGCTTAAAGGCTAGCGGGAGGGCCTGGGAGACCCAGTACTTC. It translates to CASSLKASGRAWETQYF.

CDR3 sequence: CASSPGLAGRTYEQYF. As DNA, the CDR3 is TGCGCCAGCAGCCCGGGACTAGCGGGAAGGACCTACGAGCAGTACTTC. The chain combines TRBV4-1 with TRBJ2-7; 13 nucleotides line up with TRBD2. Trimming cost V 4 bases and J 2 bases; bases outside gene matches: 5. The CDR3 spans 16 residues. Germline-derived CDR1 and CDR2 are MGHRA and YSYEKL.